The rows below give T cell receptor beta chains drawn from one sample of a study of CD8+ T cells in alopecia areata. Some clones are missing from TCRdb's copy, which holds only in-frame ones; the method was immunoSEQ multiplex PCR. The table shows around 160,000 clones, with 50% to 65% occurring only once. The specimen was CD4+ T cells sorted from blood, collected at week 24, from a patient treated with tofacitinib. Receptors originate from a human donor with alopecia areata. Both conserved end residues are part of each CDR3. The order of the fields is J gene, D gene, V gene, CDR3 length, clone size, CDR3 DNA, CDR3 protein. D genes are given only for firm matches. A row's size may be missing; if present it is once, few, many or a size class.

TRBJ1-2	TRBD1	TRBV6-5	13	NA	TGTGCCAGCAGTCAGGGGGCTGACTATGGCTACACCTTC	CASSQGADYGYTF
TRBJ2-2	NA	TRBV6-5	14	NA	TGTGCCAGCCGTTCATGGGGATCTACCGGGGAGCTGTTTTTT	CASRSWGSTGELFF
TRBJ2-7	TRBD2	TRBV27	15	NA	TGTGCCAGCAGTTGGAGCGGGGGGATGCCTAACGAGCAGTACTTC	CASSWSGGMPNEQYF
TRBJ2-5	TRBD2	TRBV15	17	NA	TGTGCCACCAGCTCCCGACTAGCGGGGGGCTTACAAGAGACCCAGTACTTC	CATSSRLAGGLQETQYF
TRBJ2-3	NA	TRBV5-6	17	once	TGTGCCAGCAGCTTGGTGTGGAGCCTAATCTACACAGATACGCAGTATTTT	CASSLVWSLIYTDTQYF
TRBJ1-2	NA	TRBV5-1	12	NA	TGCGCCAGCAGCTTGGACCGTTGGGGCTACACCTTC	CASSLDRWGYTF
TRBJ2-5	TRBD1	TRBV6-5	14	NA	TGTGCCAGCAGCCCAGGGGGATTCCAAGAGACCCAGTACTTC	CASSPGGFQETQYF
TRBJ2-6	NA	TRBV7-9	13	NA	TGTGCCAGCAGCTTAGCTGGAGAATTCGTCCTGACTTTC	CASSLAGEFVLTF
TRBJ2-7	NA	TRBV30	11	NA	TGTGCCTGGAGTGTAAACTACGAGCAGTACTTC	CAWSVNYEQYF
TRBJ2-1	TRBD2	TRBV30	15	few	TGTGCCTGGAGTGTTCTAGCGGGGCCGATCAATGAGCAGTTCTTC	CAWSVLAGPINEQFF
TRBJ1-1	NA	TRBV18	14	few	TGTGCCAGCTCACTAGCCGGACAATCCGAAGGGGCTTTCTTT	CASSLAGQSEGAFF
TRBJ1-1	NA	TRBV19	12	NA	TGTGCCAGTAGTCGACGGAAGGAGTCAGCTTTCTTT	CASSRRKESAFF
TRBJ2-1	TRBD1	TRBV19	15	few	TGTGCCAGCGTAACAACGGGACAGGGTAAAAATGAGCAGTTCTTC	CASVTTGQGKNEQFF
TRBJ2-2	NA	TRBV7-9	13	NA	TGTGCCAGCAGCTTAGGCGTACGGGGGGAGCTGTTTTTT	CASSLGVRGELFF
TRBJ1-2	NA	TRBV5-1	13	NA	TGCGCCAGCAGCGGATTAGGCGGGGGCACGGATACCTTC	CASSGLGGGTDTF
TRBJ2-5	NA	TRBV7-2	13	once	TGTGCCAGCAGCTTAGCTAGCCGGGAGACCCAGTACTTC	CASSLASRETQYF
TRBJ2-7	NA	TRBV5-1	16	NA	TGCGCCAGCAGCTTGAGAGTACAGGGTTCGGTCTACGAGCAGTACTTC	CASSLRVQGSVYEQYF
TRBJ2-7	TRBD1	TRBV30	13	NA	TGTGCCTGGAGTGGTGACAGGGGCAGCGAGCAGTACTTC	CAWSGDRGSEQYF
TRBJ2-5	NA	TRBV30	17	few	TGTGCCTGGACGGTTCCGGGGGCCCGGGAGGCAAGTAAGACCCAGTACTTC	CAWTVPGAREASKTQYF
TRBJ1-2	TRBD1	TRBV7-9	12	few	TGTGCCAGCAGCAACGACAGGGCTGGCTACACCTTC	CASSNDRAGYTF
TRBJ2-2	NA	TRBV30	16	NA	TGTGCCTGGAGTTCCAGGCGAGGGGTTAACACCGGGGAGCTGTTTTTT	CAWSSRRGVNTGELFF
TRBJ1-1	TRBD1	TRBV11-2	13	NA	TGTGCCAGCAGCTTGGGGACAGCCACTGAAGCTTTCTTT	CASSLGTATEAFF
TRBJ2-6	TRBD1	TRBV4-1	19	NA	TGCGCCAGCAGCTTTCGCGGGACAGGGGGCTATTCTGGGGCCAACGTCCTGACTTTC	CASSFRGTGGYSGANVLTF
TRBJ2-5	NA	TRBV5-1	12	NA	TGCGCCAGCAGCGCGGAAAAAGAGACCCAGTACTTC	CASSAEKETQYF
TRBJ2-2	TRBD2	TRBV30	16	NA	TGTGCCTGGAGTGTAGGAGCGGGAGTCAGCACCGGGGAGCTGTTTTTT	CAWSVGAGVSTGELFF
TRBJ2-7	NA	TRBV7-2	15	NA	TGTGCCAGCAGCTTAGAGGGACGGATCAGGGTCGAGCAGTACTTC	CASSLEGRIRVEQYF
TRBJ2-5	NA	TRBV5-6	11	NA	TGTGCCAGCAGCTTGGGTGGGACACCGTACTTC	CASSLGGTPYF
TRBJ1-1	TRBD1	TRBV2	15	NA	TGTGCCAGCAGGGAACAGGGGGTGTTGAACACTGAAGCTTTCTTT	CASREQGVLNTEAFF
TRBJ2-7	TRBD1	TRBV7-9	15	NA	TGTGCCAGCAGCTTAGTACTAGGACAGGGGACCGAGCAGTACTTC	CASSLVLGQGTEQYF
TRBJ2-7	NA	TRBV5-1	15	NA	TGCGCCAGCAGCTGGGCAGCGACCCAGGACTACGAGCAGTACTTC	CASSWAATQDYEQYF
TRBJ2-7	TRBD1	TRBV14	17	NA	TGTGCCAGCAGCCAAGATTTAGGCGGGACAGGTCCCTACGAGCAGTACTTC	CASSQDLGGTGPYEQYF
TRBJ2-5	NA	TRBV25-1	15	NA	TGTGCCAGCAGTGACGAAGGGGGGGCGCGAGAGACCCAGTACTTC	CASSDEGGARETQYF
TRBJ1-5	NA	TRBV29-1	12	NA	TGCAGCGTTGGGGATAGCAATCAGCCCCAGCATTTT	CSVGDSNQPQHF
TRBJ2-7	TRBD1	TRBV29-1	15	NA	TGCAGCGCCAAGGGGCAGGGGGTGATTAACTACGAGCAGTACTTC	CSAKGQGVINYEQYF
TRBJ2-4	NA	TRBV25-1	15	NA	TGTGCCAGCAGTGATTTGGGCGGGACCGGCGACATTCAGTACTTC	CASSDLGGTGDIQYF
TRBJ1-2	NA	TRBV18	15	NA	TGTGCCAGCTCACCACCGCTGGGTTGGGGAGACGGCTACACCTTC	CASSPPLGWGDGYTF
TRBJ2-1	NA	TRBV27	14	once	TGTGCCAGCAGTCGGTCGTGGGGGAACAATGAGCAGTTCTTC	CASSRSWGNNEQFF
TRBJ2-5	TRBD2	TRBV30	16	NA	TGTGCCTGGAGTCCCGGGACTAGCGGCGCCCAAGAGACCCAGTACTTC	CAWSPGTSGAQETQYF